This T cell receptor (beta chain) was observed in a study of T cell responses to AZD1222 COVID-19 vaccine. Study-wide results and caveats: At study baseline, merely six AZD1222 recipients were seropositive. After the peak T cell response, and only then, were repertoires sampled. White British ancestry dominated among donors, who included more females, and clonal diversity was possibly underestimated. Researchers report vaccine-associated CD4 TCRs spanning spike, with dominance at 160-218 and 743-854.

As concerns this clone: Its target is not known.

Clones were read by immunoSEQ multiplex PCR, and TCRdb kept only the in-frame ones, dropping some. The data hold 170,000 or so clones, with about 93% observed a single time. Germline V CDR1 and CDR2: LNHDA, SQIVND (reference sequence). This CDR3 is 14 amino acids long. V lost 4 bases to trimming and J lost 0 bases, with 9 bases between them. This chain joins TRBV19 and TRBJ1-1; no firm D call. The source of this sequence is an adult who received the MenACWY meningococcal vaccine as a control. The material sequenced was peripheral blood, taken 28 days after the second dose of the MenACWY control vaccine. The CDR3 DNA is TGTGCCAGTAGTAGGGCCCCCATGAACACTGAAGCTTTCTTT. Amino acids: CASSRAPMNTEAFF.